This record concerns one T cell receptor (beta chain) sequence. Its target is unknown. Germline V gene lookup returns CDR1 WSHSY and CDR2 SAAADI. CDR3 length: 13 residues. The V end was cut by 3 bases, the J end by 1 base, with 7 bases between. The source of the sample is a study of siplizumab effects on memory and regulatory T cells. Every sample had approximately 10^5 of its TCR templates assayed. Clones were read by immunoSEQ multiplex PCR, and TCRdb kept only the in-frame ones, dropping some. The table lists nearly 85,000 clones, 87% of them singletons, with around 1.4% in the top ten. General study points: Suppressive capability of dividing Tregs from siplizumab cultures went unverified.

Sequenced sample: Tregs sorted from blood. The chain employs TRBV10-2 and TRBJ2-7, with D uncertain. The source of this sequence is a human donor in good health. The CDR3 nucleotides are TGCGCCAGCAGTGATGTTAGGTCCTACGAGCAGTACTTC. Protein sequence: CASSDVRSYEQYF.